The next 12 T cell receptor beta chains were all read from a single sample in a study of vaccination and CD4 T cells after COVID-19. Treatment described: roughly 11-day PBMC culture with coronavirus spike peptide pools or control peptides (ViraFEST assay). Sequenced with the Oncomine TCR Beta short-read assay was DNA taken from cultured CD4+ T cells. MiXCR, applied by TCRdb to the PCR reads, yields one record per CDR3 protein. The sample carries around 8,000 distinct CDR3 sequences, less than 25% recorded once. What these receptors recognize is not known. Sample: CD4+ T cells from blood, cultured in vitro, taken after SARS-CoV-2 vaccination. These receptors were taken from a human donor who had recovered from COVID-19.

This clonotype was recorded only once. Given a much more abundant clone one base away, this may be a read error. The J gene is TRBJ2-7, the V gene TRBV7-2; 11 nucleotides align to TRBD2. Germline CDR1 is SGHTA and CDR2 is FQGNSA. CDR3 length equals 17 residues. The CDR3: CASSLGPGLAGGYGQYF. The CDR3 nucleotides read TGTGCCAGCAGCTTAGGCCCGGGGCTAGCGGGAGGCTACGGGCAGTACTTC.

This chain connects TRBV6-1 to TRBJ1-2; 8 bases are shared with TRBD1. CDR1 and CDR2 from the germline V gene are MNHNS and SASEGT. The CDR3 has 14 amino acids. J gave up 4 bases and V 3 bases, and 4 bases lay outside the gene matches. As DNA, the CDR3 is TGTGCCAGCAGTGATCAGGGGGCGATCTATGGCTACACCTTC. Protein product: CASSDQGAIYGYTF.

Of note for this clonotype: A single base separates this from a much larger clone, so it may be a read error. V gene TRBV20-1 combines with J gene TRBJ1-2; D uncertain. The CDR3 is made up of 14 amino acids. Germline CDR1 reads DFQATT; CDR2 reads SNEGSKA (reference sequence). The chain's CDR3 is CSARSHTSPYDYTF. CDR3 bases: TGCAGTGCTAGAAGCCACACCTCCCCCTATGACTACACCTTC.

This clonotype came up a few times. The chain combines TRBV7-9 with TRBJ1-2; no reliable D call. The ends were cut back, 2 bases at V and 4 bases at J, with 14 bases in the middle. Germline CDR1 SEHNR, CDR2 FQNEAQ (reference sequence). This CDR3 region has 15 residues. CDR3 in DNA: TGTGCCAGCAGCTTAACAGAAGGTGAAACCTATGGCTACACCTTC. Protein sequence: CASSLTEGETYGYTF.

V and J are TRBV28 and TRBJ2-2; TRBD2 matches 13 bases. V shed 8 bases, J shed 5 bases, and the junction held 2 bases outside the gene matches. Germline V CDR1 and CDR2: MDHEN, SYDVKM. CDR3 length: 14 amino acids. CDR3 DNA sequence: TGTGCCAGCGAGACTAGCGGGAGGACCGGGGAGCTGTTTTTT. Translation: CASETSGRTGELFF.

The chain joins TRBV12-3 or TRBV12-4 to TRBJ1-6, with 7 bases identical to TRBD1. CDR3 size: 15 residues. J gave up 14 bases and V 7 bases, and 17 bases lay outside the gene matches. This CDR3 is CASILTTGQARTLHF. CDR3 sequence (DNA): TGTGCCAGCATCCTAACTACCGGACAGGCTCGCACCCTCCACTTT.

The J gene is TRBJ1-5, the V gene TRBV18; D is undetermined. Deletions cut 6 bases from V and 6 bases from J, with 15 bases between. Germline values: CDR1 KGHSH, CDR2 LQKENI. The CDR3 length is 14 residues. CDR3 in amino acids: CASSRDQGGQPQHF. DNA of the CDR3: TGTGCCAGCTCCCGTGATCAAGGCGGTCAGCCCCAGCATTTT.

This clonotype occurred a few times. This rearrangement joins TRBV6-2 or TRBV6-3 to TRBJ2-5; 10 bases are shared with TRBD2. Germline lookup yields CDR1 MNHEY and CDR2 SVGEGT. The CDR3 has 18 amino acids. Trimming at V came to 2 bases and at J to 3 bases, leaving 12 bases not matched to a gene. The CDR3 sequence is CASSYVEGRLAGEETQYF. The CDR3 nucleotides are TGTGCCAGCAGTTACGTGGAAGGGAGGCTAGCGGGGGAAGAGACCCAGTACTTC.

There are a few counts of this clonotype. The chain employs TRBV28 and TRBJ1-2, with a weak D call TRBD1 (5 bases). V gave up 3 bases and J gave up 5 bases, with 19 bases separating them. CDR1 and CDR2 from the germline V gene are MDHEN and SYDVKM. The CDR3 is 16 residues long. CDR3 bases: TGTGCCAGCAGTTTGCCCGGAGGTCAGGGTGGTTATGGCTACACCTTC. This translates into CASSLPGGQGGYGYTF.

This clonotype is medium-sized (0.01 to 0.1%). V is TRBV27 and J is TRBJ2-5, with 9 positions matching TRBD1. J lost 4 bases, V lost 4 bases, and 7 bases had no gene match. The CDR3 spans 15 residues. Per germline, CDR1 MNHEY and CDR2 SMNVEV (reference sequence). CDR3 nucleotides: TGTGCCAGCAGTTATGGGGACAGGGCTCGAGAGACCCAGTACTTC. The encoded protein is CASSYGDRARETQYF.

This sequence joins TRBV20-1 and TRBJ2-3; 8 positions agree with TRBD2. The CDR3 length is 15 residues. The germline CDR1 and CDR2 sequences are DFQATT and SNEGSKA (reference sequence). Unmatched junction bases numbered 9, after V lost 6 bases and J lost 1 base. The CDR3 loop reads CSATVPTSGTDTQYF. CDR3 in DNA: TGCAGTGCCACCGTCCCGACTAGCGGCACAGATACGCAGTATTTT.

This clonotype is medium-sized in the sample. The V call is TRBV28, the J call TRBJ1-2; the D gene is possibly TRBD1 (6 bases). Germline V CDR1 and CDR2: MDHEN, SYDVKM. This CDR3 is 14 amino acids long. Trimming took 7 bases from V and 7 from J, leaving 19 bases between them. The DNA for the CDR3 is TGTGCCAGCACCCCATGGAGGGGGAAATCTGGCTACACCTTC. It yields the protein CASTPWRGKSGYTF.